What follows is one TCR beta chain and its context. The data derive from a study of shared clonotypes between healthy human individuals. The overall study: A couple of women and a few men aged 18 to 49 made up the donors.

The CDR3 runs to 16 residues. Losses at the gene ends were 1 base for V and 0 bases for J; bases not matched to a gene: 3. Germline V gives CDR1 LNHNV, CDR2 YYDKDF (reference sequence). The authors split each subset's genomic DNA evenly across several immunoSEQ plates. PCR replicates performed on unsorted PBMC used approximately 310 ng DNA, tens of thousands of T cell genomes. The assay was immunoSEQ multiplex PCR, and TCRdb's table has in-frame clones only and misses some. Here the sample spans 450,000 to 650,000 clones, around three quarters being singletons. The rearrangement joins TRBV15 to TRBJ2-3; the match to TRBD2 covers 8 bases. This TCR was recovered from a woman in her thirties or forties in good health. Some clones in this sample may be carry-over from other donors' samples. The material sequenced was PBMCs. Here the CDR3 DNA reads TGTGCCACCAGCAGAGGGCGGGGGGAGAGCACAGATACGCAGTATTTT. It translates to CATSRGRGESTDTQYF.